Following are 30 T cell receptor beta chains from one sample sequenced in a study of radiation and T cells in renal cell carcinoma. The time point is: blood 4 weeks post-SBRT, at nephrectomy. Treatment in this sample: 15 Gy SBRT to primary tumor, nephrectomy 4 weeks later. Repertoires were generated with immunoSEQ multiplex PCR, while TCRdb's copy carries only in-frame clones and drops some. The table has around 180,000 clones, around 89% seen once. This material consisted of blood, taken from a patient whose treatment included radiotherapy and nephrectomy. These receptors all stem from a woman in her forties or fifties with renal cell carcinoma.

In this sample, this clone turned up a few times. The V call is TRBV15, the J call TRBJ2-2; D is perhaps TRBD1 or TRBD2 (6 bases each). The CDR3 has 15 amino acids. Germline loops: CDR1 LNHNV, CDR2 YYDKDF (reference sequence). V lost 8 bases, J lost 1 base, and 14 bases lay in between. The CDR3 DNA reads as TGTGCCACCGTCTCCGGGGGCTGGAACACCGGGGAGCTGTTTTTT. Its translation: CATVSGGWNTGELFF.

The V call is TRBV6-1, the J call TRBJ2-3; no reliable D call. Trimming shortened V by 4 bases and J by 3 bases, and 14 bases separated the two germline ends. CDR3 length: 15 residues. The germline gives CDR1 MNHNS, CDR2 SASEGT. The CDR3 reads CASSGRSPGTDTQYF. The DNA of the CDR3 is TGTGCCAGCAGTGGCCGGTCTCCTGGGACAGATACGCAGTATTTT.

The chain recombines TRBV6-6 with TRBJ2-5; a weak D match, TRBD2 (6 bases). V was shortened by 6 bases and J by 1 base, with 9 bases between the two germline ends. The CDR3 runs 13 residues. CDR1 and CDR2 from the germline V gene are MNHNY and SVGAGI (reference sequence). CDR3 sequence reads: CASRRTTQETQYF. The CDR3 nucleotides read TGTGCCAGCAGAAGGACTACCCAAGAGACCCAGTACTTC.

The CDR3 sequence is CASRETVGANVLTF. CDR3 bases: TGCGCCAGCAGGGAGACAGTTGGGGCCAACGTCCTGACTTTC. This chain connects TRBV5-1 to TRBJ2-6; TRBD1 might be the D (5 bases). CDR3 length: 14 residues. Trimming cost V 5 bases and J 3 bases, with 9 bases left between them. The germline V gene has CDR1 SGHRS and CDR2 YFSETQ.

This sequence joins TRBV12-5 and TRBJ1-2; D gene unclear. The ends were cut back, 3 bases at V and 0 bases at J, with 8 bases in the middle. Germline values: CDR1 LGHNT, CDR2 FRNRAP. There are 14 residues in the CDR3. This CDR3 is CASGFLTSNYGYTF. In nucleotides, the CDR3 is TGTGCTAGTGGTTTCTTAACTTCTAACTATGGCTACACCTTC.

This clone was counted once. The gene calls are TRBV5-6 and TRBJ1-6; D gene ambiguous. The CDR3 has 14 amino acids. The V and J ends lost 2 bases and 6 bases respectively, with 9 bases between them. Germline V gene lookup returns CDR1 SGHDT and CDR2 YYEEEE. In nucleotides, the CDR3 is TGTGCCAGCAGCTTAAAGCCATCTAATTCACCCCTCCACTTT. Translating gives CASSLKPSNSPLHF.

The rearrangement links TRBV11-2 to TRBJ2-1; the D is unclear. Germline CDR1 reads SGHAT; CDR2 reads FQNNGV. Trimming took off 5 bases at V and 5 bases at J, with 10 bases between the two ends. This CDR3 has 13 residues. This CDR3 is CASSPGTHNEQFF. CDR3 DNA: TGTGCCAGCAGCCCTGGAACCCACAATGAGCAGTTCTTC.

V and J are TRBV13 and TRBJ1-6, with a weak D call TRBD1 (6 bases). The V end was cut by 6 bases, the J end by 7 bases, with 19 bases between. CDR3 size: 16 residues. The germline V gene has CDR1 PRHDT and CDR2 FYEKMQ (reference sequence). CDR3 amino acids: CASSPSYRVVNSPLHF. The CDR3 DNA reads TGTGCCAGCAGTCCTTCCTACAGGGTAGTGAATTCACCCCTCCACTTT.

The V call is TRBV7-2, the J call TRBJ2-3; tentative D call: TRBD2 (5 bases). V lost 0 bases to trimming and J lost 1 base, with 11 bases between them. Germline V gene data show CDR1 as SGHTA and CDR2 as FQGNSA. The CDR3 runs 16 residues. CDR3 residues: CASSLASAEGTDTQYF. The CDR3 DNA sequence: TGTGCCAGCAGCTTAGCGTCGGCGGAGGGCACAGATACGCAGTATTTT.

This chain joins TRBV29-1 and TRBJ2-3; D ambiguous. V lost 3 bases to trimming and J lost 2 bases, with 9 bases between them. This CDR3 has 13 residues. Per germline, CDR1 SQVTM and CDR2 ANQGSEA. The CDR3 region has the DNA TGCAGCGTTGAGGCGGAGTCCACAGATACGCAGTATTTT. This translates into CSVEAESTDTQYF.

J is TRBJ1-4 and V is TRBV19; 8 bases agree with TRBD1. The CDR3 is made up of 18 amino acids. The V segment lost 6 bases and the J segment 2 bases; nucleotides outside the gene matches: 14. Per germline, CDR1 LNHDA and CDR2 SQIVND (reference sequence). The CDR3 spells CASSPGQGLSPTNEKLFF. The CDR3 DNA reads as TGTGCCAGTAGCCCTGGACAGGGTTTGTCCCCCACTAATGAAAAACTGTTTTTT.

The genes are TRBV5-6 and TRBJ1-1; D is possibly TRBD1 (6 bases). The germline V gene encodes CDR1 SGHDT and CDR2 YYEEEE. There are 13 residues in the CDR3. Trimming cost V 4 bases and J 3 bases, with 10 bases left between them. CDR3 loop: CASSIGQYTEAFF. The CDR3 DNA is TGTGCCAGCAGCATAGGACAGTACACTGAAGCTTTCTTT.

The rearrangement links TRBV4-1 to TRBJ1-1; D may be TRBD1 (5 bases). This CDR3 has 18 amino acids. With 1 base removed from V and 6 bases from J, the gap between germline ends came to 24 bases. Germline V gene data show CDR1 as MGHRA and CDR2 as YSYEKL. The CDR3 protein is CASSQGGTKHSTRAEAFF. Written as DNA, the CDR3 is TGCGCCAGCAGCCAAGGTGGGACTAAACACTCCACAAGGGCTGAAGCTTTCTTT.

The rearrangement uses TRBV6-5 and TRBJ1-2, with 11 bases aligning to TRBD1. Germline V gene data show CDR1 as MNHEY and CDR2 as SVGAGI. After removal of 1 base from V and 7 bases from J, the junction contained 8 bases not matched to a gene. The CDR3 has 16 residues. CDR3 sequence reads: CASSYYYAGTGGGYTF. CDR3 DNA sequence: TGTGCCAGCAGTTACTATTACGCCGGGACAGGGGGTGGCTACACCTTC.

This chain links TRBV7-9 with TRBJ1-2; 7 bases fit TRBD1. V dropped 4 bases and J dropped 7; count of bases not matched to a gene: 6. Germline V gene data show CDR1 as SEHNR and CDR2 as FQNEAQ (reference sequence). CDR3 length equals 13 residues. In nucleotides, the CDR3 is TGTGCCAGCAGCTACCGGGACAGTGGTGGCTACACCTTC. It is translated as CASSYRDSGGYTF.

The genes are TRBV15 and TRBJ2-7, with 7 bases identical to TRBD2. The trim removed 0 bases at V and 3 bases at J, leaving 5 bases unmatched. This CDR3 has 15 amino acids. In germline, CDR1 is LNHNV, CDR2 YYDKDF (reference sequence). CDR3 nucleotide sequence: TGTGCCACCAGCAGAGACCGCGGGGGTTTCTACGAGCAGTACTTC. It codes for CATSRDRGGFYEQYF.

The CDR3 protein is CASSLVSNWGAPTYNEQFF. The CDR3 DNA reads TGTGCCAGCAGCTTAGTATCAAATTGGGGGGCCCCCACCTACAATGAGCAGTTCTTC. The chain combines TRBV13 with TRBJ2-1; perhaps D is TRBD1 or TRBD2 (6 bases each). This CDR3 contains 19 residues. V was shortened by 1 base and J by 2 bases, with 21 bases between the two germline ends. From germline, CDR1 is PRHDT and CDR2 FYEKMQ (reference sequence).

The chain is built from TRBV7-2 and TRBJ1-4, with D maybe TRBD1 (5 bases). V lost 1 base and J lost 6, with 12 bases in between. Germline CDR1 is SGHTA and CDR2 is FQGNSA. This CDR3 has 15 residues. In DNA form, the CDR3 reads TGTGCCAGCAGCTTAGACGGGGCGCGGTATGAAAAACTGTTTTTT. Its translation is CASSLDGARYEKLFF.

The V call is TRBV13, the J call TRBJ2-7; possibly TRBD1 for D (6 bases). V was shortened by 3 bases and J by 1 base, with 13 bases between the two germline ends. This CDR3 is built from 15 residues. The germline CDR1 and CDR2 sequences are PRHDT and FYEKMQ (reference sequence). In DNA form, the CDR3 reads TGTGCCAGCAGCTTCGGAGCACAGGGATCCTACGAGCAGTACTTC. It yields the protein CASSFGAQGSYEQYF.

This chain links TRBV29-1 with TRBJ2-3; D unclear. Trimming took off 6 bases at V and 3 bases at J, with 13 bases between the two ends. CDR3 length: 13 residues. The germline CDR1 and CDR2 sequences are SQVTM and ANQGSEA. The CDR3 coding sequence is TGCAGCGTAGTAACGGGTGTAACAGATACGCAGTATTTT. The encoded protein is CSVVTGVTDTQYF.

This rearrangement joins TRBV7-9 to TRBJ2-2; no definite D call. The germline V and J ends were trimmed by 0 bases and 3 bases, with 5 bases remaining between them. Germline CDR1 is SEHNR and CDR2 is FQNEAQ (reference sequence). The CDR3 is made up of 14 amino acids. The CDR3 DNA sequence: TGTGCCAGCAGCTTAGCGGGGTACACCGGGGAGCTGTTTTTT. Translation: CASSLAGYTGELFF.

The genes are TRBV7-9 and TRBJ1-2; the D gene is possibly TRBD1 (5 bases). This CDR3 is built from 13 residues. Per the germline V gene, CDR1 is SEHNR and CDR2 is FQNEAQ (reference sequence). V dropped 5 bases and J dropped 5 bases, with 12 bases sitting between them. CDR3 region: CASSRRDGYGYTF. CDR3 DNA: TGTGCCAGCAGCCGTAGGGACGGTTATGGCTACACCTTC.

J is TRBJ2-1 and V is TRBV11-3; no clear D. Trimming cost V 1 base and J 9 bases, with 10 bases left between them. Germline V gene lookup returns CDR1 SGHNT and CDR2 YENEEA. The CDR3 totals 13 residues. The CDR3 is CASSLGQSAEQFF. CDR3 DNA: TGTGCCAGCAGCTTAGGGCAGTCAGCTGAGCAGTTCTTC.

The V gene is TRBV5-5, the J gene TRBJ2-1; 8 nucleotides align to TRBD1. CDR1 and CDR2 from the germline V gene are SGHKS and YYEKEE (reference sequence). J was trimmed by 10 bases and V by 2 bases; bases with no gene match: 2. CDR3 length equals 12 residues. CDR3 DNA: TGTGCCAGCAGCTTCACAGGGGGAGAGCAGTTCTTC. Translated: CASSFTGGEQFF.

The chain joins TRBV19 to TRBJ1-1; D may be TRBD1 (5 bases). Germline CDR1 is LNHDA and CDR2 is SQIVND (reference sequence). This CDR3 is built from 14 residues. This chain's CDR3 is CSSEAGEGGTEAFF. The CDR3 coding sequence is TGTTCATCTGAGGCGGGGGAGGGAGGCACTGAAGCTTTCTTT.

V usage is TRBV5-1 and J usage is TRBJ2-7; TRBD1 agrees at 9 bases. CDR3 length: 14 amino acids. V was clipped by 6 bases and J by 4 bases; unmatched bases: 8. The V gene's germline CDR1 is SGHRS and CDR2 YFSETQ. As DNA, the CDR3 is TGCGCCAGCAACACCGGGACAGGGCCTTACGAGCAGTACTTC. Protein product: CASNTGTGPYEQYF.

The J gene is TRBJ2-1, the V gene TRBV2; tentatively, D is TRBD2 (5 bases). In germline, CDR1 is SNHLY, CDR2 FYNNEI. V lost 6 bases and J 0 bases, leaving 12 bases between the germline ends. CDR3 length: 15 amino acids. The CDR3 sequence: CASREEFVSYNEQFF. The CDR3 bases are TGTGCCAGCAGGGAGGAGTTTGTCTCCTACAATGAGCAGTTCTTC.

The gene calls are TRBV4-2 and TRBJ2-1, with 10 positions matching TRBD2. J lost 4 bases, V lost 0 bases, and 3 bases had no gene match. The CDR3 consists of 16 residues. Germline assignment: CDR1 LGHNA and CDR2 YNFKEQ. CDR3 in DNA: TGTGCCAGCAGCCAAGATGCTAGCGGGGGATACAATGAGCAGTTCTTC. It yields the protein CASSQDASGGYNEQFF.

J is TRBJ1-1 and V is TRBV30, with D perhaps TRBD1 (6 bases). Germline CDR1 and CDR2: GTSNPN and SVGIG (reference sequence). The V end lost 0 bases, the J end lost 5 bases, and 13 bases lay between the germline ends. This CDR3 is 14 amino acids long. CDR3 protein: CAWSVTRGDTEAFF. CDR3 coding DNA: TGTGCCTGGAGTGTGACCAGGGGAGATACTGAAGCTTTCTTT.

V and J are TRBV6-5 and TRBJ1-1, with D unclear. The CDR3 loop spans 15 amino acids. V lost 6 bases to trimming and J lost 0 bases, with 14 bases between them. The germline CDR1 and CDR2 sequences are MNHEY and SVGAGI. The CDR3 DNA is TGTGCCAGCAGCCCCAGTCGAGGGCTGAACACTGAAGCTTTCTTT. It translates to CASSPSRGLNTEAFF.